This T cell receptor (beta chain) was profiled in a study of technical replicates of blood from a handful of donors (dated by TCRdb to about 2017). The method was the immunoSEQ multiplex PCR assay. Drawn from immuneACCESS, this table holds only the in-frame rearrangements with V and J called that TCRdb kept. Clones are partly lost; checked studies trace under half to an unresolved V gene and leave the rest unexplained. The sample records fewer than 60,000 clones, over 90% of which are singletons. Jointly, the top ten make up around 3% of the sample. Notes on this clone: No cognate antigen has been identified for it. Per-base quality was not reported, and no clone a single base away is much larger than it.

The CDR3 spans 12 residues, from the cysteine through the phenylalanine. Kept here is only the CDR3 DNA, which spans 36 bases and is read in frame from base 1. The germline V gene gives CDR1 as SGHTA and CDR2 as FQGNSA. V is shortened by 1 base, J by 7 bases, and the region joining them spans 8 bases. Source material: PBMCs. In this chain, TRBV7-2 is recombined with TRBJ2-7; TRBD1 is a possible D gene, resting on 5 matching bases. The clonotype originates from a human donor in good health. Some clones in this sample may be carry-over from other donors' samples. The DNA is TGTGCCAGCAGCTTAGGTTCAGGGGAGCAGTACTTC. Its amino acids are CASSLGSGEQYF.